This TCR beta chain was observed in a study of T-cell memory formation after mild COVID-19 (TCRdb year 2021). Turning to the overall study: TCR sequence clusters from the two donors were found to be largely donor specific. In a couple of donors, T-cell clones that expanded and contracted after mild COVID-19 were tracked by sequencing TCRalpha and TCRbeta repertoires over time. The cohort comprised two young, previously healthy adult volunteers, one female and one male.

The run used an Illumina NovaSeq 6000. TCRalpha and TCRbeta cDNA libraries were constructed by 5'RACE with constant-segment primers, with sample barcodes and unique molecular identifiers being introduced. RNA was extracted from every sample with Trizol reagent. Library amplification was performed in two PCR steps, and a second sample barcode and Illumina TruSeq adapters were introduced in the second step. Sequencing of the libraries was done on an Illumina NovaSeq, producing 2 x 150 bp paired-end reads. The original methods were these. With migec v1.2.7, reads were demultiplexed and then collapsed into UMI-guided consensus sequences. Using mixcr v2.1.11, UMI consensuses were aligned to TRA and TRB V and J templates and then assembled into clonotypes. Expanded or contracted clonotypes were those called significant by both edgeR and NoisET, with noise models trained on biological replicates. For edgeR calls, the cutoffs were a false discovery rate-adjusted p below 0.01 and a log2 fold-change threshold of 1. As an exploratory analysis of dynamics, PCA with hierarchical clustering was applied to max-normalized trajectories of the 1000 most abundant clonotypes. Separately sequenced CD4+ and CD8+ repertoires were used to assign the CD4 or CD8 phenotype of responding clones. TCRdb redid the processing of the public reads, applying fastp at Q25 and MiXCR, and retained in-frame beta chains. Under each unique CDR3 protein, matching rows form one entry showing the most common genes and DNA. These V and J calls rely on TCRdb rather than the paper's analysis. In all, the sample holds around 500,000 distinct CDR3 sequences, and 18% of those were seen once. The top ten constitute about 12% of the sample.

As regards this clonotype: Its antigen is still unknown. The sample holds no much larger clone one base away, and base qualities are not on file.

PBMCs were isolated by Ficoll-Paque density gradient centrifugation. Study-wide findings and limitations: Whether the second-wave clones peaking on day 37 were SARS-CoV-2 specific was not confirmed. Clones that contracted from day 15 to 85 showed balanced CD4/CD8 phenotypes, whereas a second wave of clones that expanded from day 15 to 37 leaned towards CD4+. Contracting CD4+ clones turned up mainly in the CM and EM memory subsets, whereas EMRA was where CD8+ clones were enriched. Only a couple of mild cases were covered in the study, and larger cohorts including severe cases with pre-infection samples were considered necessary. The detection of some responding clones in pre-infection memory suggests that pre-existing cross-reactive memory T cells joined the SARS-CoV-2 response.

V is trimmed back by 1 base and J by 5 bases, and the junction contains 8 bases that no gene match accounts for. Inclusive of the bounding cysteine and phenylalanine, the CDR3 is 15 residues long. Left in the record is the CDR3 DNA by itself, 45 bases read in frame from the first base. Via the germline V gene (reference sequence), CDR1 is DFQATT and CDR2 SNEGSKA. Sequencing used PBMCs or a T cell subset sorted from them (not recorded which). The receptor's source is an adult woman who had mild COVID-19 (a few samples of this study predate the infection). The sample titles of this study are shuffled in the database, so cell type and time point are left out; the donor was told from shared clones. The sequence links TRBV20-1 to TRBJ2-1; TRBD2 fits 7 bases in the junction. The CDR3 reads CSARGRELPNNEQFF. The bases read TGCAGTGCTAGAGGGCGGGAGCTCCCGAACAATGAGCAGTTCTTC.